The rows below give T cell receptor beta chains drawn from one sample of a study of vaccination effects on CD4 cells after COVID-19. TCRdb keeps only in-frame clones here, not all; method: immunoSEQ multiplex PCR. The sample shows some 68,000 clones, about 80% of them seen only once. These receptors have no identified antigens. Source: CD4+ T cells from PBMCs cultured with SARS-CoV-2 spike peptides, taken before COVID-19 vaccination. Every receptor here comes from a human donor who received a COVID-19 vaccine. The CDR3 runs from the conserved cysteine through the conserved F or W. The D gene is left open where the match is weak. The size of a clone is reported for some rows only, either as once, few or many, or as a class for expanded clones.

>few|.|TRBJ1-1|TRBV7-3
CASSLYGGGTEAFF
TGTGCCAGCAGCTTATATGGGGGCGGCACTGAAGCTTTCTTT
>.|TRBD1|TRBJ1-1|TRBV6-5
CASRTGGTAEAFF
TGTGCCAGCAGAACAGGGGGGACAGCTGAAGCTTTCTTT
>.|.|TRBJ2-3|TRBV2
CASRTQGLSTDTQYF
TGTGCCAGCAGGACGCAGGGGTTAAGCACAGATACGCAGTATTTT
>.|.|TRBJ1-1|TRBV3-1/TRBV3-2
CASSQGTEAFF
TGTGCCAGCAGCCAGGGTACTGAAGCTTTCTTT
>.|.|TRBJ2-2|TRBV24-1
CATSDPRTTTGELFF
TGTGCCACCAGTGACCCCAGGACTACAACCGGGGAGCTGTTTTTT
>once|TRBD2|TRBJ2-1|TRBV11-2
CASRPTSGSYNEQFF
TGTGCCAGCAGACCAACTAGCGGCTCCTACAATGAGCAGTTCTTC
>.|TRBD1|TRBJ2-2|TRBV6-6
CASRSPTGYTGELFF
TGTGCCAGCAGGTCACCGACAGGGTACACCGGGGAGCTGTTTTTT
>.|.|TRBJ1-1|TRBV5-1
CASSLYNWGRKTEAFF
TGCGCCAGCAGCTTGTATAATTGGGGACGGAAGACTGAAGCTTTCTTT
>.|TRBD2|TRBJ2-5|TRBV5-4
CASSPPPAGGMETQYF
TGTGCCAGCAGCCCGCCCCCGGCGGGGGGTATGGAGACCCAGTACTTC
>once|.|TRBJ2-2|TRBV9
CASSYSSGADTGELFF
TGTGCCAGCAGCTATTCCTCGGGGGCGGACACCGGGGAGCTGTTTTTT
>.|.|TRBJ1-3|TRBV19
CASDGPRTGNTIYF
TGTGCCAGTGACGGGCCTAGGACTGGAAACACCATATATTTT
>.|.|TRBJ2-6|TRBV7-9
CASLGANVLTF
TGTGCCAGTTTGGGGGCCAACGTCCTGACTTTC
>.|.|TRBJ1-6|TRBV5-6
CASSLAGLTNSPLHF
TGTGCCAGCAGCTTGGCGGGACTGACTAATTCACCCCTCCACTTT
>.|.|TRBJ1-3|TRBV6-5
CASSYSDSHSGNTIYF
TGTGCCAGCAGTTACTCAGACAGTCACTCTGGAAACACCATATATTTT
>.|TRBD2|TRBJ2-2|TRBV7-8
CASSFSGGPTGELFF
TGTGCCAGCAGCTTTTCGGGGGGACCAACCGGGGAGCTGTTTTTT
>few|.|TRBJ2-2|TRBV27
CASSYWGVDTGELFF
TGTGCCAGCAGTTATTGGGGGGTTGACACCGGGGAGCTGTTTTTT
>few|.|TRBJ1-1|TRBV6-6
CASSYRATEAFF
TGTGCCAGCAGTTACCGCGCCACTGAAGCTTTCTTT
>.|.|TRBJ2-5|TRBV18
CASSPSPSQETQYF
TGTGCCAGCTCACCCTCGCCCAGCCAAGAGACCCAGTACTTC
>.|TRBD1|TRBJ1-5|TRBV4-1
CASSQGTGVNQPQHF
TGCGCCAGCAGCCAGGGGACAGGGGTTAATCAGCCCCAGCATTTT
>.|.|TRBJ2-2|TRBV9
CASSPRGGAGELFF
TGTGCCAGCAGCCCAAGGGGGGGGGCCGGGGAGCTGTTTTTT
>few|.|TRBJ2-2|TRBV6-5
CASRFSNTGELFF
TGTGCCAGCAGGTTCTCGAACACCGGGGAGCTGTTTTTT
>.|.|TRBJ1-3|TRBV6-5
CASSYKPRSGNTIYF
TGTGCCAGCAGTTACAAGCCCCGCTCTGGAAACACCATATATTTT
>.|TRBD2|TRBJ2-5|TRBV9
CASSVASGQETQYF
TGTGCCAGCAGCGTTGCTAGCGGCCAAGAGACCCAGTACTTC
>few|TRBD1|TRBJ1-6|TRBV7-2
CASSLVIGGNSPLHF
TGTGCCAGCAGCTTAGTTATAGGGGGCAACTCACCCCTCCACTTT
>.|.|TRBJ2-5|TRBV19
CASSMGTALQETQYF
TGTGCCAGTAGTATGGGAACCGCCTTACAAGAGACCCAGTACTTC
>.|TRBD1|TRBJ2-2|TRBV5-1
CASRGTGVNTGELFF
TGCGCCAGCAGGGGGACAGGCGTGAACACCGGGGAGCTGTTTTTT
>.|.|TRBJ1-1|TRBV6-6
CASSYSRGTEAFF
TGTGCCAGCAGTTACTCGAGGGGCACTGAAGCTTTCTTT
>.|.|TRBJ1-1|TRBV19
CASSISYPRQHANTEAFF
TGTGCCAGTAGTATAAGCTATCCCCGGCAGCACGCGAACACTGAAGCTTTCTTT
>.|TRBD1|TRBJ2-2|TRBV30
CAWYRTGSLTGELFF
TGTGCCTGGTATCGGACAGGAAGCCTTACCGGGGAGCTGTTTTTT
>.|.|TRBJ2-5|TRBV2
CASRGTQETQYF
TGTGCCAGCAGAGGTACCCAAGAGACCCAGTACTTC
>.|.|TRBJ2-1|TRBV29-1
CSVEGGDRVSYNEQFF
TGCAGCGTTGAGGGGGGTGACAGGGTTTCCTACAATGAGCAGTTCTTC
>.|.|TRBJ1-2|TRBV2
CASSGTFNYGYTF
TGTGCCAGCAGTGGGACATTTAACTATGGCTACACCTTC
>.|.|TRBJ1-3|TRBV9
CASSAAGGGNTIYF
TGTGCCAGCAGCGCCGCTGGGGGTGGAAACACCATATATTTT
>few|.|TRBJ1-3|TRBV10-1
CASSDGTSSGNTIYF
TGCGCCAGCAGTGATGGCACGAGCTCTGGAAACACCATATATTTT
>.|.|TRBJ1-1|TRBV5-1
CASSLGGGPNTEAFF
TGCGCCAGCAGCTTGGGTGGAGGACCAAACACTGAAGCTTTCTTT
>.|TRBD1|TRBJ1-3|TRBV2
CASNIWTGPQGNTIYF
TGTGCCAGCAACATCTGGACAGGGCCGCAGGGAAACACCATATATTTT
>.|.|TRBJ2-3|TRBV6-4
CASSDVEVREGSTDTQYF
TGTGCCAGCAGTGACGTGGAGGTCAGGGAAGGAAGCACAGATACGCAGTATTTT
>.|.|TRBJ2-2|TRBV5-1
CASSLRAGEIGGELFF
TGCGCCAGCAGCTTGAGGGCAGGGGAAATTGGCGGGGAGCTGTTTTTT
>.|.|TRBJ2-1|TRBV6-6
CASSPRGAGAHNEQFF
TGTGCCAGCAGTCCCCGAGGGGCGGGGGCCCACAATGAGCAGTTCTTC
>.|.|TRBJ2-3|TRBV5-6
CASSPKWDGTNTDTQYF
TGTGCCAGCAGCCCCAAATGGGACGGCACAAACACAGATACGCAGTATTTT
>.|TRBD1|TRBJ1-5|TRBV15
CATSRAPGQADHSNQPQHF
TGTGCCACCAGCAGGGCACCGGGACAGGCTGATCATAGCAATCAGCCCCAGCATTTT
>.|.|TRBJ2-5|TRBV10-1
CASSTGGVQETQYF
TGCGCCAGCAGTACAGGGGGGGTCCAAGAGACCCAGTACTTC
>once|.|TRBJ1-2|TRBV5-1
CASSLDPGWDGYTF
TGCGCCAGCAGCTTGGATCCGGGATGGGATGGCTACACCTTC
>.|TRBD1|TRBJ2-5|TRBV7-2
CASSLNRGQETQYF
TGTGCCAGCAGCTTAAACAGGGGGCAAGAGACCCAGTACTTC
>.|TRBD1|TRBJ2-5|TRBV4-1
CASSQMPGQGVRETQYF
TGCGCCAGCAGCCAAATGCCGGGACAGGGGGTTCGAGAGACCCAGTACTTC
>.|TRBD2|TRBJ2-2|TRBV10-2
CASSGTSSGELFF
TGCGCCAGCAGTGGGACTAGTTCCGGGGAGCTGTTTTTT